The 12 T cell receptor beta chains presented below share a single source sample, sequenced in a study of blood T cell repertoires in COVID-19. Sequenced by immunoSEQ multiplex PCR; TCRdb stores in-frame clones only, minus some. The sample contains some 220,000 clones, 80% of which appear only once. Sequenced sample: peripheral blood. These receptors were collected from a human donor in a cohort sampled during active COVID-19.

The chain couples TRBV19 to TRBJ1-2; no reliable D call. Germline values: CDR1 LNHDA, CDR2 SQIVND (reference sequence). The CDR3 runs to 15 residues. Trimming left V 7 bases short and J 3 bases short, with 18 bases between. The CDR3 DNA sequence: TGTGCCAGTACCCCCTTATCCTCGGAGGACTATGGCTACACCTTC. Amino acids: CASTPLSSEDYGYTF. Complete variable domain (other parts from reference TRBV19 and TRBJ1-2): DGGITQSPKYLFRKEGQNVTLSCEQNLNHDAMYWYRQDPGQGLRLIYYSQIVNDFQKGDIAEGYSVSREKKESFPLTVTSAQKNPTAFYLCASTPLSSEDYGYTFGSGTRLTVV.

A few counts support this clone. This chain joins TRBV5-4 and TRBJ1-1, with D possibly being TRBD1 (6 bases). The germline V gene encodes CDR1 SGHNT and CDR2 YYREEE (reference sequence). V lost 4 bases, J lost 1 base, and 11 bases lay in between. The CDR3 extends over 14 amino acids. CDR3 nucleotide sequence: TGTGCCAGCAGCAAGGTACAGGGGAACACTGAAGCTTTCTTT. The encoded protein is CASSKVQGNTEAFF.

The chain is built from TRBV18 and TRBJ1-4; D might be TRBD1 (5 bases). Germline assignment: CDR1 KGHSH and CDR2 LQKENI. V lost 4 bases to trimming and J lost 5 bases, with 11 bases between them. The CDR3 loop spans 14 amino acids. This CDR3 is CASSLGSGNEKLFF. The CDR3 coding sequence is TGTGCCAGCTCACTTGGCTCAGGGAATGAAAAACTGTTTTTT.

The chain carries TRBV14 and TRBJ1-5, with a weak D call TRBD1 (5 bases). The germline V and J ends were trimmed by 3 bases and 2 bases, with 8 bases remaining between them. Germline CDR1 is SGHDN and CDR2 is FVKESK. The CDR3 consists of 14 residues. In nucleotides, the CDR3 is TGTGCCAGCAGCCAGGGGGGGGGCAATCAGCCCCAGCATTTT. Encoded protein: CASSQGGGNQPQHF.

This clone has ten or more counts. The rearrangement uses TRBV28 and TRBJ1-2, with a weak D call TRBD1 (5 bases). Germline V gene lookup returns CDR1 MDHEN and CDR2 SYDVKM. V lost 8 bases and J lost 8, with 21 bases in between. The CDR3 length is 14 residues. CDR3 sequence: CASGGGPLSGGYTF. DNA for the CDR3: TGTGCCAGCGGGGGGGGACCTCTATCTGGAGGCTACACCTTC.

V gene TRBV3-1 (or the pseudogene TRBV3-2) combines with J gene TRBJ2-4; D is perhaps TRBD2 (5 bases). Trimming cost V 4 bases and J 4 bases, with 5 bases left between them. The CDR3 is 12 amino acids. The V gene's germline CDR1 is LGHDT and CDR2 YNNKEL (reference sequence). The CDR3 region is CASSREKNIQYF. The CDR3 DNA reads TGTGCCAGCAGCCGGGAGAAAAACATTCAGTACTTC.

V usage is TRBV9 and J usage is TRBJ2-7, with TRBD2 identical over 12 bases. The V segment lost 4 bases and the J segment 7 bases; nucleotides outside the gene matches: 9. The length of the CDR3 is 15 residues. Germline V gene data show CDR1 as SGDLS and CDR2 as YYNGEE. This CDR3 reads CASSSTSGGFKEQYF. The CDR3 bases are TGTGCCAGCAGCTCAACTAGCGGGGGGTTTAAAGAGCAGTACTTC.

The CDR3 region has the DNA TGTGCCAGTAGTGGCCGGCCGGGGGACCGCACAGATACGCAGTATTTT. This codes for CASSGRPGDRTDTQYF. This rearrangement joins TRBV19 to TRBJ2-3, with D possibly being TRBD2 (6 bases). V lost 5 bases, J lost 1 base, and 16 bases lay in between. Germline V lookup: CDR1 LNHDA, CDR2 SQIVND (reference sequence). The CDR3 extends over 16 amino acids.

The chain employs TRBV28 and TRBJ2-7, with 7 positions matching TRBD2. The V gene end was trimmed by 7 bases and the J gene end by 4 bases; junction bases not matched to a gene: 13. CDR1 is MDHEN and CDR2 is SYDVKM in the germline V gene. CDR3 size: 15 residues. The CDR3 DNA is TGTGCCAGCATCGAGCGGGGAACTCTCTTGTACGAGCAGTACTTC. Translation: CASIERGTLLYEQYF. Complete variable domain (other parts from reference TRBV28 and TRBJ2-7): DVKVTQSSRYLVKRTGEKVFLECVQDMDHENMFWYRQDPGLGLRLIYFSYDVKMKEKGDIPEGYSVSREKKERFSLILESASTNQTSMYLCASIERGTLLYEQYFGPGTRLTVT.

The chain is built from TRBV18 and TRBJ2-5; 9 positions agree with TRBD1. CDR3 length: 15 residues. V trimming: 8 bases; J trimming: 1 base; junction bases outside the gene matches: 8. Germline values: CDR1 KGHSH, CDR2 LQKENI. As DNA, the CDR3 is TGTGCCAGCGGCTTCCTGGGACAGGGCCAAGAGACCCAGTACTTC. Amino acid sequence: CASGFLGQGQETQYF. The entire variable domain, with the rest obtained from reference TRBV18 and TRBJ2-5, is as follows: NAGVMQNPRHLVRRRGQEARLRCSPMKGHSHVYWYRQLPEEGLKFMVYLQKENIIDESGMPKERFSAEFPKEGPSILRIQQVVRGDSAAYFCASGFLGQGQETQYFGPGTRLLVL.

This chain uses TRBV20-1 with TRBJ2-3; 8 nucleotides line up with TRBD2. Germline V gene sequence: CDR1 DFQATT, CDR2 SNEGSKA (reference sequence). Trimming at V came to 3 bases and at J to 2 bases, leaving 4 bases not matched to a gene. The length of the CDR3 is 14 residues. The CDR3 region has the DNA TGCAGTGCTAGTGGTAGCGGGGTCACAGATACGCAGTATTTT. This translates into CSASGSGVTDTQYF.

The gene calls are TRBV7-9 and TRBJ2-7, with 7 positions matching TRBD1. The CDR3 length is 13 residues. CDR1 SEHNR and CDR2 FQNEAQ come from the germline V gene (reference sequence). With 7 bases clipped from V and 4 bases from J, the junction kept 7 bases outside the gene matches. DNA for the CDR3: TGTGCCAGCACCCTGGACAGGAATTACGAGCAGTACTTC. Its translation is CASTLDRNYEQYF.